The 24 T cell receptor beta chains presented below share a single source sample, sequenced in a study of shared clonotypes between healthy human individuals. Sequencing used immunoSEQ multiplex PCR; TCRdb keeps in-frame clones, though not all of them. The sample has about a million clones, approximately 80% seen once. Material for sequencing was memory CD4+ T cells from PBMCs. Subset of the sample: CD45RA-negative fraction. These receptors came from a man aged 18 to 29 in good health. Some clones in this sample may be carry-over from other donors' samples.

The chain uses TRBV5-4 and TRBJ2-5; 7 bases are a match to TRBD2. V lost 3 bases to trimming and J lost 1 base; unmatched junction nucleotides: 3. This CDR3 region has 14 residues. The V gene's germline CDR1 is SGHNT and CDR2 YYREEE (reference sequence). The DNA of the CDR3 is TGTGCCAGCAGCTCCCTAGCGGTCCAAGAGACCCAGTACTTC. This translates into CASSSLAVQETQYF.

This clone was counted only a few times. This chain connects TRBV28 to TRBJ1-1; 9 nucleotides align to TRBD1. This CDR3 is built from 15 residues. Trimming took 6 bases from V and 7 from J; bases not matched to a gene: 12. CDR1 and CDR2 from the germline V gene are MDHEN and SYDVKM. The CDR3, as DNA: TGTGCCAGCAGGTTTACCGGGACAGGGATTTTTGAAGCTTTCTTT. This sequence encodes CASRFTGTGIFEAFF.

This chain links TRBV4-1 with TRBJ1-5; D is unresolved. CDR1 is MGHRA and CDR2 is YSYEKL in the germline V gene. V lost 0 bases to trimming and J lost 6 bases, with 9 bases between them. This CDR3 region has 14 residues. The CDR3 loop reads CASSQEDPTQPQHF. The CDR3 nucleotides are TGCGCCAGCAGCCAAGAGGACCCCACTCAGCCCCAGCATTTT.

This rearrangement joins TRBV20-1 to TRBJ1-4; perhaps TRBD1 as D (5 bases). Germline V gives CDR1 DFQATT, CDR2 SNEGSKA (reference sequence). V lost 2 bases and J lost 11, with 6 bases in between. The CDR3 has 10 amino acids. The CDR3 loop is CSARWDKLFF. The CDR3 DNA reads TGCAGTGCTAGATGGGACAAACTGTTTTTT.

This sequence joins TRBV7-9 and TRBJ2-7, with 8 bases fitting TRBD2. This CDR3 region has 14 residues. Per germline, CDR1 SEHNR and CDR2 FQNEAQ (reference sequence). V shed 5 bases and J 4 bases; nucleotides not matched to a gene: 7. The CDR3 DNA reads TGTGCCAGCAGCCTCGAGCGGGAGACGTACGAGCAGTACTTC. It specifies CASSLERETYEQYF.

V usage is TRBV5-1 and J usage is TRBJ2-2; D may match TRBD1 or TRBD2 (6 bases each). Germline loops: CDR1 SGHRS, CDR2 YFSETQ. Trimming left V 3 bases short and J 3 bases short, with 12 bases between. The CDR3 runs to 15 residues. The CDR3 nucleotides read TGCGCCAGCAGCTCGGGGGCTAGAGACACCGGGGAGCTGTTTTTT. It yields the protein CASSSGARDTGELFF.

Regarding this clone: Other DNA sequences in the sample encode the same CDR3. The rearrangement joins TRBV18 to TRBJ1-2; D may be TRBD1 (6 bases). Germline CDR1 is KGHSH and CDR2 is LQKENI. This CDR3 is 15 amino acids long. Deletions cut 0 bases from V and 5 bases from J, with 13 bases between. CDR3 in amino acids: CASSPPSQGGYGYTF. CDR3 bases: TGTGCCAGCTCACCACCGTCACAGGGTGGATATGGCTACACCTTC.

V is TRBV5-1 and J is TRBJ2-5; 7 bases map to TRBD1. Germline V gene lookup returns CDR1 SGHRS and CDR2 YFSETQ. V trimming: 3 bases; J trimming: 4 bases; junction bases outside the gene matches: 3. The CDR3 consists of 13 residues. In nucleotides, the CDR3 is TGCGCCAGCAGCTCCACAGGGGTAGAGACCCAGTACTTC. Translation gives CASSSTGVETQYF.

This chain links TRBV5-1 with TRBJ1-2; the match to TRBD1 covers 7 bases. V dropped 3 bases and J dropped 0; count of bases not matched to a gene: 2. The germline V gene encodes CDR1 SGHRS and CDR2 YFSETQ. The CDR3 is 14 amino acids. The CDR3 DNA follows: TGCGCCAGCAGCTATGGGACAGCTAACTATGGCTACACCTTC. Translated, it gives CASSYGTANYGYTF.

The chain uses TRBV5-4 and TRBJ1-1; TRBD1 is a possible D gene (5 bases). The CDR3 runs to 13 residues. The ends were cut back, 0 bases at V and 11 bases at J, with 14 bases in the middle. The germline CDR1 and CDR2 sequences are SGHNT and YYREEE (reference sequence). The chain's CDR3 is CASSLVVEGTAFF. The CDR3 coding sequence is TGTGCCAGCAGCTTGGTTGTGGAGGGGACGGCTTTCTTT. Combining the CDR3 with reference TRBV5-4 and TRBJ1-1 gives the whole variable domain ETGVTQSPTHLIKTRGQQVTLRCSSQSGHNTVSWYQQALGQGPQFIFQYYREEENGRGNFPPRFSGLQFPNYSSELNVNALELDDSALYLCASSLVVEGTAFFGQGTRLTVV.

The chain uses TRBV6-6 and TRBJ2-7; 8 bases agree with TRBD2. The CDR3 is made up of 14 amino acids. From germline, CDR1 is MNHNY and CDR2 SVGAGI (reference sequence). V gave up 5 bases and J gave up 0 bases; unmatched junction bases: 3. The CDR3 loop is CASSGTRSSYEQYF. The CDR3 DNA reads TGTGCCAGCAGTGGGACTAGGAGCTCCTACGAGCAGTACTTC.

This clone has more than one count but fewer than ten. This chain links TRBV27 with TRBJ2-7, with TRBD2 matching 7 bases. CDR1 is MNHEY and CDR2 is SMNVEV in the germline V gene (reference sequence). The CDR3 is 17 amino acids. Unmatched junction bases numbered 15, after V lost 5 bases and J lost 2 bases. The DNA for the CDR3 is TGTGCCAGCAGTCCCAAGGGAGGGCCCCTATCTCCCTACGAGCAGTACTTC. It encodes CASSPKGGPLSPYEQYF.

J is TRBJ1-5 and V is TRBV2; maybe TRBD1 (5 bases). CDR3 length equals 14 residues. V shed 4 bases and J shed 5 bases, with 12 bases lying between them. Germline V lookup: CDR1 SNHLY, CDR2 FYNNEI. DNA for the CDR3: TGTGCCAGCAGTGGGTGGGACTCCTATCAGCCCCAGCATTTT. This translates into CASSGWDSYQPQHF.

The CDR3 region is CASSFHAEPQGAFF. The CDR3 DNA reads as TGTGCCAGCAGTTTTCACGCCGAGCCTCAGGGTGCTTTCTTT. The chain combines TRBV28 with TRBJ1-1; a possible D gene is TRBD1 (5 bases). V lost 3 bases to trimming and J lost 11 bases, with 19 bases between them. This CDR3 has 14 residues. Looked up from germline, CDR1 is MDHEN and CDR2 is SYDVKM.

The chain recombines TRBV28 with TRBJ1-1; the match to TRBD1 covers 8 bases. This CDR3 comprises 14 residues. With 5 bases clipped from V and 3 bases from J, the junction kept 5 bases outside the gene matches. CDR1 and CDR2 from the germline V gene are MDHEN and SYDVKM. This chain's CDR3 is CASSAGGADTEAFF. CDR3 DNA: TGTGCCAGCAGTGCAGGGGGCGCGGACACTGAAGCTTTCTTT.

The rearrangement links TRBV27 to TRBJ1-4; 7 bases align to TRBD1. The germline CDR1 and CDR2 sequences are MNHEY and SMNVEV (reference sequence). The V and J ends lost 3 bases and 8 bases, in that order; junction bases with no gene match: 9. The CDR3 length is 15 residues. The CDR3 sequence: CASSFPTGDGEKLFF. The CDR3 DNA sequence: TGTGCCAGCAGTTTTCCAACAGGGGACGGGGAAAAACTGTTTTTT.

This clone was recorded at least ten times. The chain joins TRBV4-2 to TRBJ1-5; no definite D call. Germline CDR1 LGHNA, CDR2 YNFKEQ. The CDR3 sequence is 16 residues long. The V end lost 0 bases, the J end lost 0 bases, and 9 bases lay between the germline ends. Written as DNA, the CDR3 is TGTGCCAGCAGCCAAGAAGTAGCATATAGCAATCAGCCCCAGCATTTT. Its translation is CASSQEVAYSNQPQHF.

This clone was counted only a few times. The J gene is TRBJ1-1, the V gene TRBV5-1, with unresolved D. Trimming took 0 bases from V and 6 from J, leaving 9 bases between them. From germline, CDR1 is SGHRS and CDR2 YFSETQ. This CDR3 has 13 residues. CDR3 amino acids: CASSLVGWAEAFF. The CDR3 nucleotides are TGCGCCAGCAGCTTGGTGGGTTGGGCTGAAGCTTTCTTT.

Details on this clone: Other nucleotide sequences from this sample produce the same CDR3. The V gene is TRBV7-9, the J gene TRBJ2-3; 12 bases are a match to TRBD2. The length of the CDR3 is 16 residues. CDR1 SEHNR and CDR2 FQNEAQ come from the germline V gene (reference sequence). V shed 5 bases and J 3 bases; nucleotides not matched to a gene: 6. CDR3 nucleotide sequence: TGTGCCAGCAGCAGGGGACTAGCGGGTGGGACAGATACGCAGTATTTT. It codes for CASSRGLAGGTDTQYF.

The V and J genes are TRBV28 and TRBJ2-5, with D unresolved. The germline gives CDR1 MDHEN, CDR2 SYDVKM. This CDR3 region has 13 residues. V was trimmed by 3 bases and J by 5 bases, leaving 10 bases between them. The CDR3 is CASSLVSPETQYF. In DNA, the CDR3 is TGTGCCAGCAGTTTGGTGTCCCCTGAGACCCAGTACTTC.

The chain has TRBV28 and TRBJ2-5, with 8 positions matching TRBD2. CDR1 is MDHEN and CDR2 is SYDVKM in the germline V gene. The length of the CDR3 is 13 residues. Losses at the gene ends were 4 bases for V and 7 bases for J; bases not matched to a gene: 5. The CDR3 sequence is CASSSSGGVTQYF. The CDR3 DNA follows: TGTGCCAGCAGTTCGTCGGGGGGGGTGACCCAGTACTTC.

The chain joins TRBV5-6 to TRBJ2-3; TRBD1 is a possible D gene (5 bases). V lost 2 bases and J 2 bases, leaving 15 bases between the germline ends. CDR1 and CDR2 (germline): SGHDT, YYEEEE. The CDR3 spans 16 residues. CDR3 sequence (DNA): TGTGCCAGCAGCTTTGGGGCCCCGAGCCACACAGATACGCAGTATTTT. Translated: CASSFGAPSHTDTQYF.

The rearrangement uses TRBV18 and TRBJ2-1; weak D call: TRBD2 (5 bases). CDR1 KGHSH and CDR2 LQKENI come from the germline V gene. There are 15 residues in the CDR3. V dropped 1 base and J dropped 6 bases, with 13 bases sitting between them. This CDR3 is CASSPRRGEANEQFF. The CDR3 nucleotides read TGTGCCAGCTCACCACGCCGGGGAGAGGCCAATGAGCAGTTCTTC. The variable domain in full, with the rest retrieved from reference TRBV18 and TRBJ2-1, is NAGVMQNPRHLVRRRGQEARLRCSPMKGHSHVYWYRQLPEEGLKFMVYLQKENIIDESGMPKERFSAEFPKEGPSILRIQQVVRGDSAAYFCASSPRRGEANEQFFGPGTRLTVL.

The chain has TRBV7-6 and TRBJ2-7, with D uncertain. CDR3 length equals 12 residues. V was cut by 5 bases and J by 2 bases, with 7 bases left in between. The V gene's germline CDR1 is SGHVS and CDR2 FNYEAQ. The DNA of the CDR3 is TGTGCCAGCAGCCCCATTACCTACGAGCAGTACTTC. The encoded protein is CASSPITYEQYF. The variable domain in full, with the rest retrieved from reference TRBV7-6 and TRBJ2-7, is GAGVSQSPRYKVTKRGQDVALRCDPISGHVSLYWYRQALGQGPEFLTYFNYEAQQDKSGLPNDRFSAERPEGSISTLTIQRTEQRDSAMYRCASSPITYEQYFGPGTRLTVT.